This T cell receptor beta chain was obtained from a study of T-cell reconstitution after alpha-beta-depleted transplantation in children. V lost 6 bases to trimming and J lost 3 bases; unmatched junction nucleotides: 5. The CDR3 spans 14 residues. Per germline, CDR1 MNHEY and CDR2 SVGEGT. This sample's TCRbeta library carried unique molecular identifier barcodes. TCRdb analysed the PCR reads with MiXCR anew, one entry per CDR3 protein. This sample has about 980,000 distinct CDR3 sequences, with about 30% found just once. With respect to this clonotype: Its antigen is currently unknown.

The study's findings and limits: At around two months after transplant, the alpha-beta T cells were reportedly derived from several hundred expanded clones that came from non-depleted graft cells.

The input for sequencing was PBMCs, mostly from graft donor cells, taken 360 days after TCRalphabeta/CD19-depleted stem cell transplant. This receptor was identified in a boy under two years old who had a stem cell transplant for SCID, so the T cells may come from the graft donor. This chain links TRBV6-2 or TRBV6-3 with TRBJ2-7; 10 bases fit TRBD1. CDR3 sequence: CASSQTGGVYEQYF. CDR3 nucleotides: TGTGCCAGCAGCCAGACAGGGGGCGTCTACGAGCAGTACTTC.